This TCR beta chain was obtained from a study of OX40 agonist ivuxolimab in advanced cancers. Whole-study context: Six ivuxolimab dose levels, 0.01 to 10 mg/kg, were given intravenously every 2 weeks. Participants could have had prior anti-PD-1, anti-PD-L1 or anti-CTLA-4 therapy, and approximately 40% had some. General study points: At doses 0.1 to 3.0 mg/kg, CD4+ and CD8+ clones expanded.

This clone appeared a single time. The antigen remains unidentified. The CDR3 spans 17 residues. J was trimmed by 4 bases and V by 0 bases; bases with no gene match: 8. Germline CDR1 is LGHNA and CDR2 is YNFKEQ. TCRdb's table, derived via immunoSEQ multiplex PCR, lists solely in-frame clones and lacks some. The table records about 47,000 clones, 80% to 85% of them present only once. This sequence originates from an adult with an advanced solid tumor such as melanoma, head and neck, liver or kidney cancer. The V and J genes are TRBV4-2 and TRBJ2-1; 8 nucleotides line up with TRBD2. The material sequenced was CD4+ or CD8+ T cells sorted from blood, taken in a trial of the OX40 agonist ivuxolimab. As DNA, the CDR3 is TGTGCCAGCAGCCAAGATATCGGGGGGGGCCCATACAATGAGCAGTTCTTC. It yields the protein CASSQDIGGGPYNEQFF.